The 32 T cell receptor beta chains presented below share a single source sample, sequenced in a study of molecular identifiers for immune sequencing clone quantification. A single record per CDR3 protein comes from TCRdb applying MiXCR to the PCR reads. The sample carries over 550,000 distinct CDR3 sequences, less than 30% recorded once. The sequenced sample was naive CD8+ T cells from blood, with Jurkat cell RNA spiked in. This sample's subset: FACS-sorted CD8+CD4-CCR7+CD45RA+ naive T cells. The receptors were gathered from a human donor in good health. Some libraries in this study had Jurkat cell RNA spiked in.

Concerning this clonotype: This likely traces to a read error, being one base from a far larger clone. The rearrangement joins TRBV12-3 or TRBV12-4 to TRBJ2-3; D gene uncertain. The CDR3 has 12 residues. The CDR3 here is CASSLGLDTQCF. The CDR3 DNA sequence: TGTGCCAGCAGTTTGGGTTTAGATACGCAGTGTTTT.

This chain joins TRBV27 and TRBJ2-3, with 10 nucleotides matching TRBD2. V dropped 9 bases and J dropped 4; count of bases not matched to a gene: 13. The CDR3 contains 16 residues. The germline gives CDR1 MNHEY, CDR2 SMNVEV (reference sequence). DNA of the CDR3: TGTGCCAGTTCTAGCGGGGGCGTGTTAGTCCCAGATACGCAGTATTTT. It encodes CASSSGGVLVPDTQYF.

Details on this clonotype: A read error may account for a junction end that differs from germline. This chain connects TRBV19 to TRBJ2-5; D is possibly TRBD1 (6 bases). CDR3 length equals 14 residues. Germline V CDR1 and CDR2: LNHDA, SQIVND (reference sequence). The CDR3 protein is CASSETGLEEAQYF. The CDR3 DNA reads as TGTGCCAGTAGCGAGACAGGTCTCGAAGAGGCCCAGTACTTC.

A word on this clonotype: The junction does not match germline at one end; this may be a read error. The chain has TRBV27 and TRBJ2-7; D perhaps matches TRBD1 (5 bases). CDR3 length: 14 amino acids. CDR1 is MNHEY, CDR2 SMNVEV, per germline (reference sequence). DNA for the CDR3: TGTGCCCGCAGTTTTGGACAACAAACCTACGAGCAGTACTTC. Protein: CARSFGQQTYEQYF.

The CDR3 DNA reads TGCAGTGCCGGACAGAGCTACAATGAGCAGTTCTTC. Protein: CSAGQSYNEQFF. The V call is TRBV20-1, the J call TRBJ2-1; D possibly corresponds to TRBD1 (6 bases). V was cut by 6 bases and J by 3 bases, with 9 bases left in between. The CDR3 totals 12 residues. Germline V gene sequence: CDR1 DFQATT, CDR2 SNEGSKA (reference sequence).

The rearrangement links TRBV27 to TRBJ2-1, with D perhaps TRBD2 (6 bases). V lost 6 bases and J 0 bases, leaving 12 bases between the germline ends. The CDR3 runs to 15 residues. Germline assignment: CDR1 MNHEY and CDR2 SMNVEV (reference sequence). The CDR3 spells CASSWGESSYNEQFF. The DNA of the CDR3 is TGTGCCAGCAGCTGGGGGGAGAGCTCCTACAATGAGCAGTTCTTC.

This clonotype was recorded a few times. The rearrangement uses TRBV4-1 and TRBJ1-2; a weak D match, TRBD1 (5 bases). Per germline, CDR1 MGHRA and CDR2 YSYEKL. With 1 base removed from V and 10 bases from J, the gap between germline ends came to 19 bases. CDR3 length: 15 residues. CDR3 DNA: TGCGCCAGCAGCCAAGCCTGGGACTTTCCCCCATACTACACCTTC. It is translated as CASSQAWDFPPYYTF.

This clonotype was seen repeatedly, ten times or more. The chain links TRBV27 to TRBJ2-1; no clear D. This CDR3 is 15 amino acids long. The germline V gene has CDR1 MNHEY and CDR2 SMNVEV (reference sequence). Trimming removed 3 bases at V and 2 bases at J, with 11 bases between. CDR3 protein: CASSLSQATYNEQFF. CDR3 in DNA: TGTGCCAGCAGTTTGTCCCAGGCCACCTACAATGAGCAGTTCTTC.

V and J are TRBV7-2 and TRBJ2-7, with unresolved D. The V and J ends lost 5 bases and 7 bases respectively, with 12 bases between them. This CDR3 spans 12 amino acids. From germline, CDR1 is SGHTA and CDR2 FQGNSA. The CDR3 region has the DNA TGTGCCAGCAGCCGGCTCTCATTAGAGCAGTACTTC. This translates into CASSRLSLEQYF.

As for this clonotype: Germline and junction disagree at one end, which may indicate a read error. This sequence joins TRBV19 and TRBJ2-5; D possibly uses TRBD1 or TRBD2 (5 bases each). CDR3 length: 17 amino acids. Germline V gives CDR1 LNHDA, CDR2 SQIVND (reference sequence). As DNA, the CDR3 is TGTGCCAGTAGTACCCGTGTCGGGACCCACACCCAAGAGACCCGGTACTTC. Translating it yields CASSTRVGTHTQETRYF.

The sample holds many counts of this clonotype. This chain's CDR3 is CSARPPHLGYEQYF. CDR3 bases: TGCAGTGCTAGACCGCCGCACTTGGGCTACGAGCAGTACTTC. V is TRBV20-1 and J is TRBJ2-7; D gene ambiguous. The CDR3 has 14 amino acids. Between the trimmed V and J ends, which lost 2 bases and 3 bases, there was a span of 14 bases. Germline CDR1 and CDR2: DFQATT and SNEGSKA (reference sequence).

This clonotype was seen many times. J is TRBJ1-2 and V is TRBV4-1; 8 bases are a match to TRBD1. J lost 10 bases, V lost 0 bases, and 7 bases had no gene match. Germline V gene lookup returns CDR1 MGHRA and CDR2 YSYEKL. The CDR3 runs 14 residues. CDR3 sequence: CASSQDLGQAFYTF. CDR3 sequence (DNA): TGCGCCAGCAGCCAAGATCTGGGACAGGCCTTCTACACCTTC.

This clonotype has a count of ten or more. The rearrangement joins TRBV7-8 to TRBJ2-5, with 8 positions matching TRBD2. This CDR3 spans 16 amino acids. CDR1 is SGHVS, CDR2 FQNEAQ, per germline. Trimming took 0 bases from V and 4 from J; bases not matched to a gene: 7. The CDR3, as DNA: TGTGCCAGCAGCTTAGCTGTTAGCGGGGTTCGAGAGACCCAGTACTTC. As protein: CASSLAVSGVRETQYF.

This sequence joins TRBV7-2 and TRBJ2-5; 10 nucleotides match TRBD2. CDR1 and CDR2 (germline): SGHTA, FQGNSA. The CDR3 runs 16 residues. The junction had 7 bases not matched to a gene; V was cut back by 3 bases and J by 3 bases. Written as DNA, the CDR3 is TGTGCCAGCAGCTTCCTAGCGGGGGAGGGTGAAGAGACCCAGTACTTC. It specifies CASSFLAGEGEETQYF.

On this clonotype: A much larger clonotype is one base distant, so this may be a read error. V is TRBV4-3 and J is TRBJ1-1; 8 nucleotides match TRBD1. The germline gives CDR1 LGHNA, CDR2 YSLEER. The CDR3 has 14 residues. CDR3 sequence: CANSPDRGWTEAFF. The CDR3 bases are TGCGCCAACAGCCCAGACAGGGGTTGGACTGAAGCTTTCTTT.

This clonotype has at least ten counts. The J gene is TRBJ2-3, the V gene TRBV20-1, with 7 bases aligning to TRBD1. This CDR3 has 14 residues. Germline CDR1 reads DFQATT; CDR2 reads SNEGSKA (reference sequence). Unmatched junction bases numbered 6, after V lost 0 bases and J lost 6 bases. In DNA form, the CDR3 reads TGCAGTGCTAGAGATTGGCAGGGGGTGGATACGCAGTATTTT. Its protein product is CSARDWQGVDTQYF.

This clonotype was seen a handful of times. The CDR3 spells CASSQTGGIGYTF. In DNA, the CDR3 is TGTGCCAGCAGCCAGACAGGGGGCATCGGCTACACCTTC. The V call is TRBV6-5, the J call TRBJ1-2, with 10 bases fitting TRBD1. V was clipped by 6 bases and J by 8 bases; unmatched bases: 6. CDR3 length: 13 amino acids. Per the germline V gene, CDR1 is MNHEY and CDR2 is SVGAGI.

This clonotype turned up a few times. The J gene is TRBJ2-5, the V gene TRBV12-3 or TRBV12-4; 9 bases align to TRBD2. J gave up 1 base and V 3 bases, and 9 bases lay outside the gene matches. The CDR3 is 17 amino acids. CDR3: CASSFEPSGAPQETQYF. CDR3 bases: TGTGCCAGCAGTTTTGAGCCTAGCGGGGCCCCCCAAGAGACCCAGTACTTC.

This clonotype occurred a few times. The chain employs TRBV12-3 or TRBV12-4 and TRBJ1-3; D call uncertain. The CDR3 covers 16 residues. V lost 3 bases to trimming and J lost 4 bases, with 16 bases between them. For the CDR3, the DNA is TGTGCCAGCAGTTTCTCCCCGTCGGGAGGGGGAAACACCATATATTTT. Translated: CASSFSPSGGGNTIYF.

This chain links TRBV6-1 with TRBJ2-2, with 8 bases fitting TRBD1. Germline CDR1 reads MNHNS; CDR2 reads SASEGT. This CDR3 comprises 16 residues. After removal of 6 bases from V and 0 bases from J, the junction contained 6 bases not matched to a gene. CDR3 amino acids: CASSFGQGANTGELFF. The CDR3 coding sequence is TGTGCCAGCAGCTTTGGACAGGGCGCGAACACCGGGGAGCTGTTTTTT.

This clonotype was counted between two and nine times. The V call is TRBV6-2 or TRBV6-3, the J call TRBJ1-1, with a possible D match to TRBD1 (6 bases). Trimming removed 8 bases from V and 0 bases from J, with 22 bases in between. The CDR3 length is 17 residues. CDR1 and CDR2 (germline): MNHEY, SVGEGT. The CDR3 loop reads CASCLIRDTFMNTEAFF. The CDR3 nucleotides read TGTGCCAGCTGCCTAATCCGGGACACTTTCATGAACACTGAAGCTTTCTTT.

This clonotype has more than one count but fewer than ten. The rearrangement links TRBV30 to TRBJ2-1, with 11 bases that match TRBD2. The length of the CDR3 is 17 residues. Germline-derived CDR1 and CDR2 are GTSNPN and SVGIG (reference sequence). The trim removed 0 bases at V and 1 base at J, leaving 5 bases unmatched. This CDR3 reads CAWSVLAGEASYNEQFF. CDR3 DNA: TGTGCCTGGAGTGTACTAGCGGGAGAAGCGTCCTACAATGAGCAGTTCTTC.

This clonotype was counted a few times. The chain is built from TRBV7-9 and TRBJ2-1; D remains unclear. The length of the CDR3 is 12 residues. Trimming removed 1 base at V and 10 bases at J, with 8 bases between. CDR1 and CDR2 (germline): SEHNR, FQNEAQ (reference sequence). The CDR3 spells CASSLDAEEQFF. The CDR3 nucleotides are TGTGCCAGCAGCTTAGACGCTGAGGAGCAGTTCTTC.

This clonotype was detected many times. J is TRBJ2-7 and V is TRBV20-1, with TRBD2 as a possible D gene (5 bases). Trimming shortened V by 2 bases and J by 2 bases, and 10 bases separated the two germline ends. This CDR3 is built from 13 residues. Germline loops: CDR1 DFQATT, CDR2 SNEGSKA (reference sequence). CDR3 in DNA: TGCAGTGCTAGAAGCCCGGGGACCTACGAGCAGTACTTC. Its translation: CSARSPGTYEQYF.

J is TRBJ2-3 and V is TRBV9, with D perhaps TRBD2 (5 bases). This CDR3 spans 17 amino acids. Looked up from germline, CDR1 is SGDLS and CDR2 is YYNGEE. The ends were cut back, 4 bases at V and 0 bases at J, with 18 bases in the middle. CDR3 sequence: CASSSSQKAGSTDTQYF. The DNA of the CDR3 is TGTGCCAGCAGCTCTAGCCAGAAGGCGGGTAGCACAGATACGCAGTATTTT.

This clonotype was seen a few times. This rearrangement joins TRBV5-6 to TRBJ2-3; TRBD1 agrees at 7 bases. The CDR3 sequence is 16 residues long. CDR1 and CDR2 (germline): SGHDT, YYEEEE. The junction had 10 bases not matched to a gene; V was cut back by 2 bases and J by 4 bases. This chain's CDR3 is CASSFQDREFADTQYF. CDR3 DNA sequence: TGTGCCAGCAGCTTCCAAGACAGGGAATTTGCAGATACGCAGTATTTT. Full variable domain (rest looked up from reference TRBV5-6 and TRBJ2-3): DAGVTQSPTHLIKTRGQQVTLRCSPKSGHDTVSWYQQALGQGPQFIFQYYEEEERQRGNFPDRFSGHQFPNYSSELNVNALLLGDSALYLCASSFQDREFADTQYFGPGTRLTVL.

There are many counts of this clonotype. The CDR3 nucleotides are TGTGCCAGCAGCTTCTTGTTTGGGTCCCGATCGGGCACAGATACGCAGTATTTT. It translates to CASSFLFGSRSGTDTQYF. V and J are TRBV7-9 and TRBJ2-3; D ambiguous. V gave up 3 bases and J gave up 1 base, with 20 bases separating them. The CDR3 is 18 residues long. Germline values: CDR1 SEHNR, CDR2 FQNEAQ (reference sequence).

About this clonotype: The junction and the germline gene differ at one end; a read error may be behind it. CDR3 residues: CASTRGSNEKLVF. The CDR3 DNA reads as TGTGCCAGCACAAGGGGATCCAATGAAAAACTGGTTTTT. This sequence joins TRBV12-3 or TRBV12-4 and TRBJ1-4; the D gene is possibly TRBD1 (5 bases). The CDR3 length is 13 residues.

This chain joins TRBV20-1 and TRBJ1-5, with D possibly TRBD1 on 5 matching bases. V shed 1 base and J shed 2 bases, with 24 bases lying between them. Per the germline V gene, CDR1 is DFQATT and CDR2 is SNEGSKA (reference sequence). This CDR3 contains 19 residues. For the CDR3, the DNA is TGCAGTGCTAGAGTGTGGGACGCTAGGGGATGGTCTGGCAATCAGCCCCAGCATTTT. Translation: CSARVWDARGWSGNQPQHF.

The chain couples TRBV27 to TRBJ2-7; D is uncertain. V was pared by 6 bases and J by 2 bases, with 11 bases between. CDR1 is MNHEY and CDR2 is SMNVEV in the germline V gene (reference sequence). The CDR3 sequence is 13 residues long. The CDR3 region is CASSLFPTYEQYF. The CDR3 bases are TGTGCCAGCAGCCTTTTTCCCACCTACGAGCAGTACTTC.

In its sample, this clonotype was seen a few times. The chain employs TRBV7-8 and TRBJ2-7; D unresolved. V lost 1 base to trimming and J lost 7 bases, with 14 bases between them. Per germline, CDR1 SGHVS and CDR2 FQNEAQ. The CDR3 covers 14 residues. CDR3 sequence: CASSLGLTGPEQYF. CDR3 in DNA: TGTGCCAGCAGCTTAGGTCTTACCGGCCCAGAGCAGTACTTC.

In this sample, this clonotype turned up once. This sequence may be a read error, since a much larger clone differs from it by one base. This chain connects TRBV9 to TRBJ2-3, with a possible D match to TRBD1 (6 bases). The CDR3 totals 17 residues. The germline CDR1 and CDR2 sequences are SGDLS and YYNGEE. CDR3 residues: CASSSDSPIDGTDMQYF. DNA of the CDR3: TGTGCCAGCAGCTCGGACAGCCCGATCGATGGCACAGATATGCAGTATTTT. The whole variable domain, filled in from reference TRBV9 and TRBJ2-3, reads DSGVTQTPKHLITATGQRVTLRCSPRSGDLSVYWYQQSLDQGLQFLIQYYNGEERAKGNILERFSAQQFPDLHSELNLSSLELGDSALYFCASSSDSPIDGTDMQYFGPGTRLTVL.